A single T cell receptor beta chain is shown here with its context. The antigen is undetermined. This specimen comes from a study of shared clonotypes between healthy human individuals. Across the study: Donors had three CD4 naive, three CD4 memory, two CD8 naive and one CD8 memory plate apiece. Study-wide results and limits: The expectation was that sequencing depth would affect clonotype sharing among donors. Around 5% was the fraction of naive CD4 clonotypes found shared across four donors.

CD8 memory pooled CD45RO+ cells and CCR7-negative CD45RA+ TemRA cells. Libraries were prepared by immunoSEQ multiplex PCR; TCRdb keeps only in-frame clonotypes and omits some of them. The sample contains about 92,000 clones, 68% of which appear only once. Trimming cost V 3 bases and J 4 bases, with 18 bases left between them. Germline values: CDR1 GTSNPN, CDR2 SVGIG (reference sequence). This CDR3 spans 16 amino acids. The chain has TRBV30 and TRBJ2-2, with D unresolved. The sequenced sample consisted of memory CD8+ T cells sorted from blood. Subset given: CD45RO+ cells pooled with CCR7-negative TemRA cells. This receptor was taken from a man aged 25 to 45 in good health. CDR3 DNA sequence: TGTGCCTGGAGCCCCCGGAGTTATTCGGGCACCGGGGAGCTGTTTTTT. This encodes CAWSPRSYSGTGELFF.